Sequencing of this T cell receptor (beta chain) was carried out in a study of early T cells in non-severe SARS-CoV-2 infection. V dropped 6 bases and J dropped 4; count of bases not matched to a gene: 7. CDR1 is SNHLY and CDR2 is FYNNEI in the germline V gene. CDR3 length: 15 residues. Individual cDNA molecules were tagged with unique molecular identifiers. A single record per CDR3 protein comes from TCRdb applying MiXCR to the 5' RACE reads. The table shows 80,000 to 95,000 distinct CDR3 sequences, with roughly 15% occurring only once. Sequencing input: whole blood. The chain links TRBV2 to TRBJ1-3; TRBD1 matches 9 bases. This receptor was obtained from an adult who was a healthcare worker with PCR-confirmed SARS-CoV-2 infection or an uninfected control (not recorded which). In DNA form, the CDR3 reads TGTGCCAGCAGCGTCCGGACAGGGGAAGGAAACACCATATATTTT. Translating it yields CASSVRTGEGNTIYF.